This T cell receptor beta chain was sequenced during a study of blood T cell repertoires in COVID-19. Whole-study context: The United States, Italy and Spain were the sources of the acute and convalescent COVID-19 samples. Sources were T cells, B-cell-depleted T cells, or PBMCs; the material itself was cDNA or gDNA.

Clones were sequenced by immunoSEQ multiplex PCR, and TCRdb holds only the in-frame ones, with some missing. The sample carries roughly 200,000 clones, about 85% recorded once. The CDR3 is 15 amino acids. In germline, CDR1 is SNHLY, CDR2 FYNNEI. Trimming shortened V by 2 bases and J by 0 bases, and 8 bases separated the two germline ends. Material: peripheral blood. The chain links TRBV2 to TRBJ1-3; a weak D match, TRBD1 (6 bases). This receptor was obtained from a woman aged 80 or older with acute or convalescent COVID-19. As DNA, the CDR3 is TGTGCCAGCAGTGAACAGGGGCCCTCTGGAAACACCATATATTTT. This encodes CASSEQGPSGNTIYF.